This T cell receptor (beta chain) was identified in a study of shared clonotypes between healthy human individuals. At the level of the study: Donors, aged 18 to 49, were two women and a few men.

Here immunoSEQ multiplex PCR was the method, and the copy in TCRdb shows in-frame clones only, minus some. The sample contains around 2,000,000 clones, roughly 94% of which appear only once. The CDR3 is 16 residues long. Germline-derived CDR1 and CDR2 are SGHRS and YFSETQ. V lost 2 bases and J 2 bases, leaving 11 bases between the germline ends. Study results and caveats: Relative to clonotypes present in all four donors, those not shared had lower generation probabilities.

The donors, healthy adults who were HIV-negative, had experienced no recent acute infections or vaccinations. Both subsets, CD45RA+ naive and CD45RA-negative memory, were split from the CD4+ cells. Comments on this clone: No antigen is known for it.

Sequencing input: naive CD4+ T cells sorted from blood. As for subset: CD45RA+ positively selected. The chain employs TRBV5-1 and TRBJ2-6; perhaps TRBD1 as D (5 bases). The source is a man aged 18-30 years in good health. The CDR3 region has the DNA TGCGCCAGCAGCTTATCCTTACAGGCTGGGGCCAACGTCCTGACTTTC. Translation: CASSLSLQAGANVLTF.